The source of this T cell receptor (beta chain) is a study of monozygotic twins with inflammatory bowel disease. Points from the study as a whole: Patients with IBD had less TCRbeta diversity (inverse Simpson) than their healthy co-twins.

To note about this clonotype: Antigen unknown.

Following a re-call of the 5' RACE reads, TCRdb has one entry per CDR3 protein and lacks DNA. The ten most abundant clones cover 2% to 2.5% of a sample with 330,000 or so distinct CDR3 sequences. Germline CDR1 and CDR2: LGHDT and YNNKEL (reference sequence). This CDR3 is 16 amino acids long. V usage is TRBV3-1 and J usage is TRBJ2-4; no DNA is available, so the TRBD2 call from TCRdb remains unchecked. This clonotype was sampled from a human donor with ulcerative colitis or Crohn's disease, or a healthy co-twin of an affected twin (not recorded which). The sample was blood. CDR3 loop: CASSQDRASGLNIQYF.